A single sample is the source of the 4 T cell receptor beta chains below, sequenced in a study of blood T cell repertoires in COVID-19. The data were produced by immunoSEQ multiplex PCR, yet TCRdb's version contains in-frame clones alone and is incomplete. The sample has 150,000 or so clones; approximately 86% are singletons. Sequencing input: peripheral blood. The source of these receptors is a man aged 18 to 30 with acute or convalescent COVID-19.

This clone was seen only once. The rearrangement links TRBV20-1 to TRBJ1-1; D gene uncertain. Germline lookup yields CDR1 DFQATT and CDR2 SNEGSKA (reference sequence). This CDR3 is 10 amino acids long. V lost 6 bases and J 10 bases, leaving 12 bases between the germline ends. In DNA, the CDR3 is TGCAGTGCCACAAGCGGGATAGCTTTCTTT. Translation: CSATSGIAFF.

The chain combines TRBV2 with TRBJ1-5; no clear D gene. From germline, CDR1 is SNHLY and CDR2 FYNNEI. Trimming shortened V by 4 bases and J by 0 bases, and 13 bases separated the two germline ends. This CDR3 comprises 16 residues. For the CDR3, the DNA is TGTGCCAGCAGTGTGGGCGGAGGGTATAGCAATCAGCCCCAGCATTTT. This gives the protein CASSVGGGYSNQPQHF.

The rearrangement joins TRBV7-2 to TRBJ2-5, with 8 positions matching TRBD1. Germline V gene lookup returns CDR1 SGHTA and CDR2 FQGNSA. Losses at the gene ends were 5 bases for V and 5 bases for J; bases not matched to a gene: 10. The CDR3 totals 15 residues. CDR3 nucleotides: TGTGCCAGCAGCCTCCCCAGGGGGCTGGAGGAGACCCAGTACTTC. Translating it yields CASSLPRGLEETQYF.

The V and J genes are TRBV9 and TRBJ2-3; D gene unclear. Trimming took off 0 bases at V and 3 bases at J, with 8 bases between the two ends. Germline CDR1 SGDLS, CDR2 YYNGEE. The CDR3 has 14 amino acids. In DNA form, the CDR3 reads TGTGCCAGCAGCGTAGATGTTATGACAGATACGCAGTATTTT. Amino acids: CASSVDVMTDTQYF.